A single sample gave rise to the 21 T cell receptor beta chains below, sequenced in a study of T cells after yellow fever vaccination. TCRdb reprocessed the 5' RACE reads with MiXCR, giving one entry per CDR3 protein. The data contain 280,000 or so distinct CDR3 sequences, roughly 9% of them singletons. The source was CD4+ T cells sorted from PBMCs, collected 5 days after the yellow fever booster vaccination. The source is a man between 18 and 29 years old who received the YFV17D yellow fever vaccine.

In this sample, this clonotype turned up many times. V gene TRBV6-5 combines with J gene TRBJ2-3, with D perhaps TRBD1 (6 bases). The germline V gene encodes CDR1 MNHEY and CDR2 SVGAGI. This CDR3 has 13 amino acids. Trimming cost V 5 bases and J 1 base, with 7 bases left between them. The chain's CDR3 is CASSHRGTDTQYF. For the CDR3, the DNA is TGTGCCAGCAGTCACAGGGGCACAGATACGCAGTATTTT.

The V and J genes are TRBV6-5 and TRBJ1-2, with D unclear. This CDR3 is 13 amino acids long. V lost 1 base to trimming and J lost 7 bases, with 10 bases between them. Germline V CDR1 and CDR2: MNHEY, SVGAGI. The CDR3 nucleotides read TGTGCCAGCAGTTACTTATATGCCGGTGGCTACACCTTC. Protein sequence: CASSYLYAGGYTF.

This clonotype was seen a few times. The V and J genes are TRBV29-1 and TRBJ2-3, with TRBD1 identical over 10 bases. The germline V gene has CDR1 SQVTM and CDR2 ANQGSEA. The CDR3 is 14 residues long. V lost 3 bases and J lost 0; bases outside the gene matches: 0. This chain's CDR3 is CSVEDRGSTDTQYF. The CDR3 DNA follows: TGCAGCGTTGAGGACAGGGGGAGCACAGATACGCAGTATTTT.

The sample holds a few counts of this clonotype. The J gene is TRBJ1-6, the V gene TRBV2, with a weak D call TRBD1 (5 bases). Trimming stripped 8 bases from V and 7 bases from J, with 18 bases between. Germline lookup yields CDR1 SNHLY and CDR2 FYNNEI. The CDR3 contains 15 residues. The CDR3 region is CASSEFAGSNSPLHF. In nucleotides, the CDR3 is TGTGCCAGCTCGGAGTTTGCAGGGTCCAATTCACCCCTCCACTTT.

The CDR3 DNA reads as TGCAGTGCTAGGGGCATGGACGGGGAGACCCAGTACTTC. This encodes CSARGMDGETQYF. The rearrangement links TRBV20-1 to TRBJ2-5; the D is unclear. V was pared by 3 bases and J by 5 bases, with 13 bases between. CDR1 is DFQATT and CDR2 is SNEGSKA in the germline V gene (reference sequence). The CDR3 runs 13 residues.

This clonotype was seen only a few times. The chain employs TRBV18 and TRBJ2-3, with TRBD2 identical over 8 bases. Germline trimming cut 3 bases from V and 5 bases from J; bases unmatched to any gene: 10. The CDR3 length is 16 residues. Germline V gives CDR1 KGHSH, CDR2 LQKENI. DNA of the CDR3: TGTGCCAGCTCACCCTTAACGGGGGGGCCGGGAGATACGCAGTATTTT. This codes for CASSPLTGGPGDTQYF.

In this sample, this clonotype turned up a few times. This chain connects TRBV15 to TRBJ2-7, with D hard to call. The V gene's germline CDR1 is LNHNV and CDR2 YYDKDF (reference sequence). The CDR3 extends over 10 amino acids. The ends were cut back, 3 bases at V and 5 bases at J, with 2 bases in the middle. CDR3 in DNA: TGTGCCACCAGCAGGGACGAGCAGTACGTC. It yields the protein CATSRDEQYV.

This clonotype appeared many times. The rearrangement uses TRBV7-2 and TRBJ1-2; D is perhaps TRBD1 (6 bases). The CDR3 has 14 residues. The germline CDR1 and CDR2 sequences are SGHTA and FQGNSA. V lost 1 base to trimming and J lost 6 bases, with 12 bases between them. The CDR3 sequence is CASSLVAGADGYTF. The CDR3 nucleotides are TGTGCCAGCAGCTTAGTCGCAGGGGCGGATGGCTACACCTTC.

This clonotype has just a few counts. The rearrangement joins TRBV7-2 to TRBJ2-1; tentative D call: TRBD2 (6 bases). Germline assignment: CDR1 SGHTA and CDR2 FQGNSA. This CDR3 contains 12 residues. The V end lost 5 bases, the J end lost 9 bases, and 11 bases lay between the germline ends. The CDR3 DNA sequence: TGTGCCAGCAGCGCCTGGGGGGTTGAGCAGTTCTTC. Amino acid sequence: CASSAWGVEQFF. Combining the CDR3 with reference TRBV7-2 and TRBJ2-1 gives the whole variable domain GAGVSQSPSNKVTEKGKDVELRCDPISGHTALYWYRQSLGQGLEFLIYFQGNSAPDKSGLPSDRFSAERTGGSVSTLTIQRTQQEDSAVYLCASSAWGVEQFFGPGTRLTVL.

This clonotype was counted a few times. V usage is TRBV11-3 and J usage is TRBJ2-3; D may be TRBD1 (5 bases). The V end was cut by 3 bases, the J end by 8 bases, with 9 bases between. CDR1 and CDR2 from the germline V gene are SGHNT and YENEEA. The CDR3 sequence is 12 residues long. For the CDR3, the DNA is TGTGCCAGCAGCTTGTCCGACAGTACGCAGTATTTT. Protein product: CASSLSDSTQYF.

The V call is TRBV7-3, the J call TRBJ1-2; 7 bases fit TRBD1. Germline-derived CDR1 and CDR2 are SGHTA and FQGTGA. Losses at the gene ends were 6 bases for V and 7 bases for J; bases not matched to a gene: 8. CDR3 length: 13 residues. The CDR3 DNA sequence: TGTGCCAGCAGTCGGGACAGTTCGTCTGGCTACACCTTC. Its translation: CASSRDSSSGYTF.

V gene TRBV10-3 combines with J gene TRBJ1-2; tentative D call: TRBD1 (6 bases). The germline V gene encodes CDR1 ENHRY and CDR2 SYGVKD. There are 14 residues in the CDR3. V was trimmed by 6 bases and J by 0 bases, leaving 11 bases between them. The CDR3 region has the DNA TGTGCCATCAGACTGGGACAAACTAACTATGGCTACACCTTC. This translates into CAIRLGQTNYGYTF.

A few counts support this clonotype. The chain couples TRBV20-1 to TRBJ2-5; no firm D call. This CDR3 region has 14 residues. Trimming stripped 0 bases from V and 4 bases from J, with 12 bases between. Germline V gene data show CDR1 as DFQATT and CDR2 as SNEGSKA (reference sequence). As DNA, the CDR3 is TGCAGTGCTAGAGATCGTCGGAGTGGAGAGACCCAGTACTTC. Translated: CSARDRRSGETQYF.

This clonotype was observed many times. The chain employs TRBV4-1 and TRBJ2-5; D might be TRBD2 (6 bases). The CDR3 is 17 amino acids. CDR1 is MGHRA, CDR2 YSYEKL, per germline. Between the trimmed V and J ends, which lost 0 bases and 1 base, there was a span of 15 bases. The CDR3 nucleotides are TGCGCCAGCAGCCAAGATCGGCTAGCGATTATCCAAGAGACCCAGTACTTC. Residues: CASSQDRLAIIQETQYF.

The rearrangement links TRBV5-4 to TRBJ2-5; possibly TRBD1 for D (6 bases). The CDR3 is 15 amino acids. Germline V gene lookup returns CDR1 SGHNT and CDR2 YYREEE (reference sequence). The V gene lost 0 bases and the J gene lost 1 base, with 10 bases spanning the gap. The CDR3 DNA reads TGTGCCAGCAGCTTGGCCACAGGGCCCCAAGAGACCCAGTACTTC. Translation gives CASSLATGPQETQYF.

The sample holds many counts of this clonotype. The CDR3 loop is CASSPQRAGNTIYF. CDR3 coding DNA: TGTGCCAGCAGCCCTCAGCGGGCGGGAAACACCATATATTTT. The rearrangement links TRBV7-2 to TRBJ1-3; no clear D gene. The CDR3 is 14 amino acids. Germline CDR1 and CDR2: SGHTA and FQGNSA. V was cut by 5 bases and J by 4 bases, with 12 bases left in between.

CDR3 sequence reads: CASSLPGDGGETQYF. The CDR3 bases are TGTGCCAGCAGCTTACCGGGGGACGGGGGAGAGACCCAGTACTTC. The genes are TRBV7-2 and TRBJ2-5; TRBD2 might be the D (6 bases). This CDR3 has 15 residues. The V and J ends lost 2 bases and 4 bases respectively, with 14 bases between them. The V gene's germline CDR1 is SGHTA and CDR2 FQGNSA.

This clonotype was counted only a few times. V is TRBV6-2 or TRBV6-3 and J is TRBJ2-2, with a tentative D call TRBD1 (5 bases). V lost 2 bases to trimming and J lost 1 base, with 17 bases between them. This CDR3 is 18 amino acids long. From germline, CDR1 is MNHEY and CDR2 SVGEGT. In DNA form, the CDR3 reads TGTGCCAGCAGTTACCTGAGGAAGGGGTTTTGGAACACCGGGGAGCTGTTTTTT. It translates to CASSYLRKGFWNTGELFF.

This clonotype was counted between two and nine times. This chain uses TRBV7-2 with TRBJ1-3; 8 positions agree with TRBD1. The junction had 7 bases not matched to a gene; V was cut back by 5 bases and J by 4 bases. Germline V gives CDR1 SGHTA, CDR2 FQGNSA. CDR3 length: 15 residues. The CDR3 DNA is TGTGCCAGCAGCAACCTTGGACAGGGCGGAAACACCATATATTTT. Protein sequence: CASSNLGQGGNTIYF.

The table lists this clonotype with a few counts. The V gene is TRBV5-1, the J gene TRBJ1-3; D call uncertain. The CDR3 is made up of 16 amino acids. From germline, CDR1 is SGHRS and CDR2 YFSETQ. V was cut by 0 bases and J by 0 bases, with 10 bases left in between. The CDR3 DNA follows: TGCGCCAGCAGCTTGGAGGTGCGGGACTCTGGAAACACCATATATTTT. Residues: CASSLEVRDSGNTIYF.

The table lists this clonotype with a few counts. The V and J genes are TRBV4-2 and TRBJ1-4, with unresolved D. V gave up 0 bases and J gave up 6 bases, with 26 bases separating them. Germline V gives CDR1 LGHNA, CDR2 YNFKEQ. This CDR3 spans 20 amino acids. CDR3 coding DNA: TGTGCCAGCAGCCAAGAAGGTTCCGGCAGGATGGCCCTCTGGTATGAAAAACTGTTTTTT. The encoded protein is CASSQEGSGRMALWYEKLFF.